The 21 T cell receptor beta chains below were found in one sample sequenced in a study of identical twins. MiXCR, run by TCRdb on the 5' RACE reads, gives a single entry per CDR3 protein. This table has under 900,000 distinct CDR3 sequences, 15% to 20% appearing once. These data were likewise used in another study, on T cells expressing NK-cell markers.

Sequenced: PBMCs. These receptors came from a young woman in good health.

This clonotype was seen a handful of times. V is TRBV3-1 and J is TRBJ2-1; 16 bases map to TRBD2. Losses at the gene ends were 4 bases for V and 16 bases for J; bases not matched to a gene: 7. From germline, CDR1 is LGHDT and CDR2 YNNKEL (reference sequence). The CDR3 is 14 residues long. DNA for the CDR3: TGTGCCAGCAGCCTCGGGACTAGCGGGAGGGCTCGATTCTTC. This sequence encodes CASSLGTSGRARFF.

This clonotype occurred a few times. The gene calls are TRBV24-1 and TRBJ2-2, with 12 positions matching TRBD2. CDR1 KGHDR and CDR2 SFDVKD come from the germline V gene. The V and J ends lost 9 bases and 6 bases, in that order; junction bases with no gene match: 7. This CDR3 is built from 15 residues. CDR3 in DNA: TGTGCCACCCCCCCTAGCGGGAGGGGTCCCGGGGAGCTGTTTTTT. It yields the protein CATPPSGRGPGELFF.

This clonotype has only a few counts. The CDR3 loop is CASSPKTSGRNEQFF. DNA of the CDR3: TGTGCCAGCAGTCCCAAGACTAGCGGGAGAAATGAGCAGTTCTTC. V and J are TRBV6-1 and TRBJ2-1, with 12 bases lining up with TRBD2. CDR1 is MNHNS and CDR2 is SASEGT in the germline V gene. The CDR3 sequence is 15 residues long. V dropped 5 bases and J dropped 7; count of bases not matched to a gene: 6.

The chain has TRBV29-1 and TRBJ2-3; 7 bases agree with TRBD2. Germline loops: CDR1 SQVTM, CDR2 ANQGSEA. V lost 1 base and J lost 4; bases outside the gene matches: 5. The CDR3 is made up of 14 amino acids. The chain's CDR3 is CSVEAGGSSDTQYF. The CDR3 DNA is TGCAGCGTTGAAGCCGGCGGGAGTTCAGATACGCAGTATTTT.

This clonotype appeared a few times. The CDR3 reads CSADGLGSAEQFF. The CDR3 DNA reads TGCAGTGCAGACGGACTAGGCTCGGCTGAGCAGTTCTTC. J is TRBJ2-1 and V is TRBV20-1, with 7 bases identical to TRBD2. V was pared by 6 bases and J by 9 bases, with 11 bases of the junction left unmatched. Per the germline V gene, CDR1 is DFQATT and CDR2 is SNEGSKA (reference sequence). This CDR3 contains 13 residues.

This clonotype appeared many times. This rearrangement joins TRBV12-3 or TRBV12-4 to TRBJ1-5; D gene unclear. This CDR3 region has 12 residues. Trimming left V 5 bases short and J 13 bases short, with 15 bases between. The CDR3 DNA reads as TGTGCCAGCAGTCCCAACAGCGTGGGTCAGCATTTT. It specifies CASSPNSVGQHF.

The sample holds a few counts of this clonotype. The chain employs TRBV20-1 and TRBJ2-1; 12 positions match TRBD2. CDR3 length equals 15 residues. Germline V gives CDR1 DFQATT, CDR2 SNEGSKA (reference sequence). The ends lost 6 bases at V and 7 bases at J; junction bases unmatched: 10. The DNA for the CDR3 is TGCAGTGCCCCCCCGACTAGCGGGAGAGGAAATGAGCAGTTCTTC. Translation gives CSAPPTSGRGNEQFF.

This clonotype has more than one count but fewer than ten. The chain couples TRBV14 to TRBJ2-1; tentatively, D is TRBD2 (6 bases). From germline, CDR1 is SGHDN and CDR2 FVKESK. The CDR3 runs 14 residues. Trimming cost V 0 bases and J 7 bases, with 10 bases left between them. The CDR3 is CASSQDLTSNEQFF. The CDR3 bases are TGTGCCAGCAGCCAAGATCTGACTAGTAATGAGCAGTTCTTC.

The rearrangement links TRBV29-1 to TRBJ2-3; 12 nucleotides agree with TRBD1. V lost 7 bases to trimming and J lost 8 bases; unmatched junction nucleotides: 4. The germline CDR1 and CDR2 sequences are SQVTM and ANQGSEA. The CDR3 has 12 residues. CDR3 sequence (DNA): TGCAGCGGGGACAGGGGGCTTGGTACGCAGTATTTT. It encodes CSGDRGLGTQYF.

This clonotype has more than one count but fewer than ten. The rearrangement uses TRBV5-1 and TRBJ2-2; D remains ambiguous. The V gene lost 1 base and the J gene lost 4 bases, with 5 bases spanning the gap. Germline V gene data show CDR1 as SGHRS and CDR2 as YFSETQ. CDR3 length: 13 amino acids. The CDR3 reads CASSLSATGELFF. CDR3 DNA sequence: TGCGCCAGCAGCTTGAGTGCCACCGGGGAGCTGTTTTTT.

This clonotype was counted only a few times. This rearrangement joins TRBV18 to TRBJ2-1; 15 bases are a match to TRBD2. Germline assignment: CDR1 KGHSH and CDR2 LQKENI. The CDR3 totals 17 residues. Trimming took 6 bases from V and 9 from J; bases not matched to a gene: 12. CDR3 nucleotides: TGTGCCAGCTCCCGAGGACTAGCGGGGGGGCCTACCGGTGAGCAGTTCTTC. Translation: CASSRGLAGGPTGEQFF.

J is TRBJ2-3 and V is TRBV5-1; 8 bases match TRBD1. Germline CDR1 SGHRS, CDR2 YFSETQ. This CDR3 has 15 amino acids. Unmatched junction bases numbered 6, after V lost 1 base and J lost 5 bases. The CDR3 DNA sequence: TGCGCCAGCAGCTTGCGAACAGGGGGGATAGATACGCAGTATTTT. It specifies CASSLRTGGIDTQYF.

This clonotype was counted between two and nine times. CDR3 in amino acids: CSGVETGNTGELFF. For the CDR3, the DNA is TGCAGTGGGGTGGAGACAGGGAACACCGGGGAGCTGTTTTTT. The rearrangement joins TRBV29-1 to TRBJ2-2; D is possibly TRBD1 (6 bases). Germline loops: CDR1 SQVTM, CDR2 ANQGSEA. The CDR3 length is 14 residues.

This clonotype was seen only a few times. The chain recombines TRBV11-2 with TRBJ2-7, with TRBD1 matching over 8 bases. J was trimmed by 0 bases and V by 5 bases; bases with no gene match: 6. In germline, CDR1 is SGHAT, CDR2 FQNNGV. The CDR3 has 15 amino acids. This CDR3 is CASSQGTGYSYEQYF. The DNA for the CDR3 is TGTGCCAGCAGCCAAGGGACAGGTTACTCCTACGAGCAGTACTTC. The variable domain in full, with the rest retrieved from reference TRBV11-2 and TRBJ2-7, is EAGVAQSPRYKIIEKRQSVAFWCNPISGHATLYWYQQILGQGPKLLIQFQNNGVVDDSQLPKDRFSAERLKGVDSTLKIQPAKLEDSAVYLCASSQGTGYSYEQYFGPGTRLTVT.

There are many counts of this clonotype. This chain joins TRBV12-3 or TRBV12-4 and TRBJ2-7; TRBD2 aligns across 7 bases. This CDR3 contains 14 residues. Germline trimming cut 6 bases from V and 5 bases from J; bases unmatched to any gene: 10. The CDR3 loop reads CASRGLDHINEQYF. The CDR3 DNA reads as TGTGCCAGCAGAGGACTAGATCATATAAACGAGCAGTACTTC.

CDR3: CASSLGQGWADTQYF. The CDR3 DNA sequence: TGCGCCAGCAGCTTGGGTCAGGGGTGGGCAGATACGCAGTATTTT. V usage is TRBV5-1 and J usage is TRBJ2-3, with D perhaps TRBD1 (6 bases). The V gene lost 0 bases and the J gene lost 4 bases, with 12 bases spanning the gap. The germline V gene has CDR1 SGHRS and CDR2 YFSETQ. The CDR3 extends over 15 amino acids.

This chain links TRBV11-3 with TRBJ2-1; 7 bases agree with TRBD1. Germline values: CDR1 SGHNT, CDR2 YENEEA. Unmatched junction bases numbered 7, after V lost 8 bases and J lost 9 bases. The CDR3 totals 12 residues. In nucleotides, the CDR3 is TGTGCCAGCGACAGGGTCGGCGGTGAGCAGTTCTTC. It translates to CASDRVGGEQFF.

The CDR3 bases are TGTGCCAGCAGCCAGAGTCGGCATACGCAGTATTTT. Encoded protein: CASSQSRHTQYF. The chain links TRBV3-1 to TRBJ2-3; D is undetermined. This CDR3 has 12 amino acids. Trimming took 3 bases from V and 7 from J, leaving 8 bases between them. Per germline, CDR1 LGHDT and CDR2 YNNKEL (reference sequence).

In nucleotides, the CDR3 is TGTGCCAGCAGTTTCCCCTCCGGGACAGGAGCCTACGAGCAGTACTTC. As protein: CASSFPSGTGAYEQYF. V usage is TRBV7-2 and J usage is TRBJ2-7; 8 bases match TRBD1. The CDR3 is 16 amino acids. V shed 6 bases, J shed 2 bases, and the junction held 12 bases outside the gene matches. Looked up from germline, CDR1 is SGHTA and CDR2 is FQGNSA. Supplemented by reference TRBV7-2 and TRBJ2-7, the full variable domain reads GAGVSQSPSNKVTEKGKDVELRCDPISGHTALYWYRQSLGQGLEFLIYFQGNSAPDKSGLPSDRFSAERTGGSVSTLTIQRTQQEDSAVYLCASSFPSGTGAYEQYFGPGTRLTVT.

The chain employs TRBV30 and TRBJ2-1; 7 bases agree with TRBD2. The germline CDR1 and CDR2 sequences are GTSNPN and SVGIG (reference sequence). J gave up 4 bases and V 0 bases, and 6 bases lay outside the gene matches. The length of the CDR3 is 15 residues. The CDR3 spells CAWSVGLAAYNEQFF. The DNA for the CDR3 is TGTGCCTGGAGTGTGGGGCTAGCGGCGTACAATGAGCAGTTCTTC.

The gene calls are TRBV5-4 and TRBJ1-1; D is ambiguous. The ends were cut back, 1 base at V and 5 bases at J, with 9 bases in the middle. CDR1 SGHNT and CDR2 YYREEE come from the germline V gene (reference sequence). The CDR3 sequence is 13 residues long. The CDR3 sequence is CASSLTIVTEAFF. Written as DNA, the CDR3 is TGTGCCAGCAGCTTGACGATAGTAACTGAAGCTTTCTTT.